The 9 T cell receptor beta chains given below trace back to one sample, sequenced in a study of blood T cell repertoires in COVID-19. The assay was immunoSEQ multiplex PCR, and TCRdb's table has in-frame clones only and misses some. The sample has 150,000 to 200,000 clones, more than 60% seen once; the top ten hold around 2.7%. The sequencing sample was made of peripheral blood. The receptors here all came from a man between 70 and 80 years old with acute or convalescent COVID-19.

This chain connects TRBV5-3 to TRBJ2-4; D not certain. TRBV5-3 is identified as an open reading frame with a role that is uncertain. Deletions cut 1 base from V and 2 bases from J, with 19 bases between. The CDR3 extends over 18 amino acids. CDR3 sequence reads: CARSLWYLPNFSKNIQYF. The CDR3, as DNA: TGTGCCAGAAGCTTGTGGTACTTACCTAACTTTTCCAAAAACATTCAGTACTTC.

This sequence joins TRBV5-1 and TRBJ1-1, with TRBD1 as a possible D gene (5 bases). The CDR3 is made up of 16 amino acids. Per the germline V gene, CDR1 is SGHRS and CDR2 is YFSETQ. With 4 bases removed from V and 0 bases from J, the gap between germline ends came to 16 bases. For the CDR3, the DNA is TGCGCCAGCAGCGAGAGTCAGGGAGGAATGAACACTGAAGCTTTCTTT. Translated: CASSESQGGMNTEAFF.

V and J are TRBV24-1 and TRBJ1-1; 9 bases align to TRBD1. Germline V gene sequence: CDR1 KGHDR, CDR2 SFDVKD. V dropped 4 bases and J dropped 1; count of bases not matched to a gene: 3. This CDR3 is built from 15 residues. The CDR3 is CATSDQDRGNTEAFF. The CDR3 nucleotides are TGTGCCACCAGTGACCAGGACAGGGGGAACACTGAAGCTTTCTTT.

This clone was detected once. The chain carries TRBV12-5 and TRBJ1-5; tentative D call: TRBD1 (5 bases). Germline V gives CDR1 LGHNT, CDR2 FRNRAP. The V end was cut by 3 bases, the J end by 4 bases, with 16 bases between. The CDR3 totals 16 residues. The CDR3 bases are TGTGCTAGTGGTTTATTTGCGGGGGGACCTAATCAGCCCCAGCATTTT. Amino acid sequence: CASGLFAGGPNQPQHF.

V usage is TRBV30 and J usage is TRBJ1-5; 8 bases agree with TRBD1. Germline V gene sequence: CDR1 GTSNPN, CDR2 SVGIG (reference sequence). The V gene end was trimmed by 3 bases and the J gene end by 6 bases; junction bases not matched to a gene: 10. CDR3 length: 15 residues. As DNA, the CDR3 is TGTGCCTGGAGCGGGGACAGGAGCACGGGTCAGCCCCAGCATTTT. Translated: CAWSGDRSTGQPQHF. Using reference TRBV30 and TRBJ1-5 for the parts outside the CDR3, the full variable domain is SQTIHQWPATLVQPVGSPLSLECTVEGTSNPNLYWYRQAAGRGLQLLFYSVGIGQISSEVPQNLSASRPQDRQFILSSKKLLLSDSGFYLCAWSGDRSTGQPQHFGDGTRLSIL.

The rearrangement joins TRBV5-1 to TRBJ2-3, with 10 bases lining up with TRBD2. The CDR3 loop spans 16 amino acids. V lost 4 bases to trimming and J lost 0 bases; unmatched junction nucleotides: 5. CDR1 and CDR2 from the germline V gene are SGHRS and YFSETQ. CDR3 DNA sequence: TGCGCCAGCAGCATCAGCGGGGGGGCCAGCACAGATACGCAGTATTTT. Its protein is CASSISGGASTDTQYF.

The V call is TRBV5-4, the J call TRBJ2-7; D might be TRBD2 (6 bases). Deletions cut 4 bases from V and 5 bases from J, with 19 bases between. The CDR3 totals 15 residues. CDR1 SGHNT and CDR2 YYREEE come from the germline V gene (reference sequence). The CDR3 here is CASSLIGIWGDEQYF. CDR3 coding DNA: TGTGCCAGCAGCCTAATCGGGATATGGGGGGACGAGCAGTACTTC. Full variable domain (missing parts from reference TRBV5-4 and TRBJ2-7): ETGVTQSPTHLIKTRGQQVTLRCSSQSGHNTVSWYQQALGQGPQFIFQYYREEENGRGNFPPRFSGLQFPNYSSELNVNALELDDSALYLCASSLIGIWGDEQYFGPGTRLTVT.

Within the sample, this clone is medium-sized. This chain connects TRBV11-2 to TRBJ2-4; 9 bases fit TRBD1. With V trimmed by 5 bases and J by 11 bases, 13 bases remained unmatched. Germline V gene sequence: CDR1 SGHAT, CDR2 FQNNGV. The CDR3 consists of 15 residues. The CDR3 sequence is CASSLASGTGSLQYF. CDR3 nucleotide sequence: TGTGCCAGCAGCCTGGCTTCCGGGACAGGGAGCCTTCAGTACTTC.

V gene TRBV30 combines with J gene TRBJ1-3; 8 positions agree with TRBD1. Germline V gene sequence: CDR1 GTSNPN, CDR2 SVGIG (reference sequence). Germline trimming cut 0 bases from V and 0 bases from J; bases unmatched to any gene: 10. The CDR3 consists of 18 residues. Here the CDR3 DNA reads TGTGCCTGGAGTGTAATGGCAGGGGGCCTTCGCTCTGGAAACACCATATATTTT. Translated, it gives CAWSVMAGGLRSGNTIYF.